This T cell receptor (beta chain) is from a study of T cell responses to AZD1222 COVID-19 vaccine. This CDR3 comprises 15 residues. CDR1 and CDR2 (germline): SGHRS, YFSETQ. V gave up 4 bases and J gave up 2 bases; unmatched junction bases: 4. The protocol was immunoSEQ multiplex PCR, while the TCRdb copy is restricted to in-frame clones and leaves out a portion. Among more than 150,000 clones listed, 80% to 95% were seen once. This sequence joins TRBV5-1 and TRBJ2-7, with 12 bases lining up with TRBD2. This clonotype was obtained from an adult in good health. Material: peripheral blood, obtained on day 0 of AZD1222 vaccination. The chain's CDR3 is CASSTGLAGPYEQYF. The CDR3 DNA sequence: TGCGCCAGCAGCACCGGACTAGCGGGACCCTACGAGCAGTACTTC.